These T cell receptor beta chains were read from a single sample in a study of OX40 agonist ivuxolimab in advanced cancers. Only in-frame clones appear in the TCRdb table, and some are missing; sequencing was by immunoSEQ multiplex PCR. The data hold roughly 35,000 clones, with roughly 78% observed a single time. The source material was CD4+ or CD8+ T cells sorted from blood, sampled in a trial of the OX40 agonist ivuxolimab. Source of these receptors: an adult with an advanced solid tumor such as melanoma, head and neck, liver or kidney cancer. CDR3s include the opening cysteine and the closing phenylalanine or tryptophan. A D gene is named only where the DNA matches it firmly. Not all rows give a size; the values are once, few, many and, for expanded clones, a class.

>NA|TRBD1|TRBJ2-6|19|TRBV15
CATSRPGQGIPLGANVLTF
TGTGCCACCAGCAGACCCGGACAGGGGATTCCGTTAGGGGCCAACGTCCTGACTTTC
>NA|NA|TRBJ2-7|14|TRBV2
CASSERLALYEQYF
TGTGCCAGCAGTGAGCGGCTAGCTCTTTACGAGCAGTACTTC
>NA|NA|TRBJ1-1|14|TRBV5-8
CASSFLQGVSEAFF
TGTGCCAGCAGCTTTCTACAGGGCGTTTCTGAAGCTTTCTTT
>few|NA|TRBJ1-5|14|TRBV2
CASSRSPGGQPQHF
TGTGCCAGCAGTAGAAGTCCGGGTGGCCAGCCCCAGCATTTT
>NA|TRBD2|TRBJ2-1|13|TRBV6-5
CASSPGLVYEQFF
TGTGCCAGCAGTCCGGGACTAGTCTATGAGCAGTTCTTC
>NA|TRBD2|TRBJ2-7|15|TRBV5-1
CASSLVAGSPYEQYF
TGCGCCAGCAGCTTGGTAGCGGGGTCACCCTACGAGCAGTACTTC
>NA|TRBD2|TRBJ2-2|21|TRBV12-5
CASGLVPRWTSGVGNTGELFF
TGTGCTAGTGGTTTGGTACCCCGCTGGACTAGCGGGGTCGGCAACACCGGGGAGCTGTTTTTT
>few|TRBD1|TRBJ2-4|14|TRBV4-1
CASSLTGTGDIQYF
TGCGCCAGCAGCTTGACCGGGACAGGAGATATTCAGTACTTC
>NA|TRBD1|TRBJ1-1|11|TRBV11-2
CASSRTGTAFF
TGTGCCAGCAGCCGGACAGGGACAGCTTTCTTT
>few|NA|TRBJ2-2|14|TRBV18
CASSPGGNTGELFF
TGTGCCAGCTCACCGGGCGGGAACACCGGGGAGCTGTTTTTT
>NA|NA|TRBJ2-5|16|TRBV19
CASSTPRDAGGETQYF
TGTGCCAGTAGTACCCCCCGGGACGCCGGAGGAGAGACCCAGTACTTC
>once|NA|TRBJ1-3|17|TRBV11-2
CASSPFRQGSSGNTIYF
TGTGCCAGCAGCCCTTTTCGGCAGGGCTCCTCTGGAAACACCATATATTTT
>NA|TRBD1|TRBJ2-7|14|TRBV28
CASRETGITYEQYF
TGTGCCAGCAGGGAGACAGGGATCACCTACGAGCAGTACTTC
>few|NA|TRBJ2-2|14|TRBV7-3
CASSLNVASGELFF
TGTGCCAGCAGCTTAAACGTCGCGTCCGGGGAGCTGTTTTTT
>NA|NA|TRBJ2-5|14|TRBV6-1
CASIWSHSQETQYF
TGTGCCAGCATCTGGTCACACAGCCAAGAGACCCAGTACTTC
>NA|NA|TRBJ2-1|11|TRBV7-9
CASSPGKEQFF
TGTGCCAGCAGCCCAGGAAAAGAGCAGTTCTTC
>NA|NA|TRBJ2-3|14|TRBV7-9
CASSSRSQTDTQYF
TGTGCCAGCAGCTCCCGGAGCCAGACGGATACGCAGTATTTT
>NA|NA|TRBJ1-1|12|TRBV29-1
CSVDWGVAGAFF
TGCAGCGTTGATTGGGGGGTCGCTGGAGCTTTCTTT
>NA|TRBD2|TRBJ2-7|14|TRBV7-2
CASSLSLLAGVVYF
TGTGCCAGCAGCCTCTCTCTACTAGCGGGGGTGGTTTACTTC
>NA|NA|TRBJ1-5|14|TRBV10-3
CAISGGRSNQPQHF
TGTGCCATCAGTGGCGGCAGAAGCAATCAGCCCCAGCATTTT
>NA|TRBD1|TRBJ1-3|13|TRBV2
CASGQGRGNTIYF
TGTGCCAGTGGACAGGGGAGGGGAAACACCATATATTTT
>NA|NA|TRBJ2-5|14|TRBV11-2
CASSLAKRGATQYF
TGTGCCAGCAGCTTAGCGAAAAGGGGCGCGACCCAGTACTTC
>NA|NA|TRBJ1-1|16|TRBV28
CASLQRGGKVRTEAFF
TGTGCCAGCTTACAAAGGGGGGGGAAGGTTCGTACTGAAGCTTTCTTT
>NA|TRBD1|TRBJ2-1|12|TRBV2
CASRKGGTGAFF
TGTGCCAGCAGAAAGGGTGGGACAGGAGCGTTCTTC
>NA|NA|TRBJ2-3|15|TRBV7-6
CASSLGGTSTDTQYF
TGTGCCAGCAGCTTAGGCGGAACTAGCACAGATACGCAGTATTTT
>NA|TRBD1|TRBJ1-2|12|TRBV30
CACRDSPYGYTF
TGTGCCTGTCGGGACAGCCCCTATGGCTACACCTTC
>NA|TRBD1|TRBJ2-7|15|TRBV6-5
CASSPYRGTAYEQYF
TGTGCCAGCAGTCCTTACAGGGGCACGGCCTACGAGCAGTACTTC
>NA|NA|TRBJ2-1|15|TRBV11-2
CASSLAPSSYNEQFF
TGTGCCAGCAGCTTAGCCCCTAGCTCCTACAATGAGCAGTTCTTC
>NA|TRBD2|TRBJ2-5|14|TRBV2
CASSERRETETQYF
TGTGCCAGCAGTGAAAGGCGGGAGACGGAGACCCAGTACTTC
>few|TRBD1|TRBJ1-1|14|TRBV14
CASLQGLANTEAFF
TGTGCCAGCTTACAGGGGTTGGCGAACACTGAAGCTTTCTTT
>NA|NA|TRBJ2-1|17|TRBV4-1
CASSQDPGQGTFNEQFF
TGCGCCAGCAGCCAAGATCCCGGGCAGGGCACCTTCAATGAGCAGTTCTTC
>once|TRBD2|TRBJ2-1|20|TRBV4-2
CASSQEIAMGLAGGRSEQFF
TGTGCCAGCAGCCAAGAAATTGCCATGGGACTAGCGGGAGGAAGGAGTGAGCAGTTCTTC
>few|NA|TRBJ2-1|15|TRBV5-1
CASSSFGGDYNEQFF
TGCGCCAGCAGCTCCTTTGGGGGTGATTACAATGAGCAGTTCTTC
>NA|TRBD2|TRBJ2-5|16|TRBV5-1
CASSLGQLAGEETQYF
TGCGCCAGCAGCTTGGGGCAACTAGCGGGGGAAGAGACCCAGTACTTC
>NA|TRBD1|TRBJ1-2|13|TRBV11-2
CASSLAGGSVYTF
TGTGCCAGCAGCCTAGCAGGGGGTAGTGTCTACACCTTC
>NA|NA|TRBJ1-5|12|TRBV7-8
CASSLGDQPQHF
TGTGCCAGCAGCTTGGGGGATCAGCCCCAGCATTTT
>NA|NA|TRBJ2-2|15|TRBV10-3
CAIRPGAGSTGELFF
TGTGCCATCAGGCCGGGAGCTGGGAGTACCGGGGAGCTGTTTTTT
>NA|NA|TRBJ2-7|14|TRBV7-9
CASSNKGVSYEQYF
TGTGCCAGCAGCAACAAGGGGGTTTCCTACGAGCAGTACTTC
>NA|NA|TRBJ2-1|12|TRBV11-1
CASSPGGPPAFF
TGTGCCAGCAGCCCCGGTGGGCCACCGGCGTTCTTC
>NA|NA|TRBJ2-3|13|TRBV7-6
CASSLGGADTQYF
TGTGCCAGCAGCTTAGGAGGGGCAGATACGCAGTATTTT